This T cell receptor (beta chain) was sequenced for a study of spatial heterogeneity in lung cancer. Time point given: blood at routine non-recurrence follow-up after resection. The authors sequenced whole RNA from tumor, nontumor lung or frozen PBMC without sorting. This clonotype was picked up many times. Deletions cut 3 bases from V and 3 bases from J, with 11 bases between. The germline gives CDR1 SGHAT, CDR2 FQDESV (reference sequence). This CDR3 is 14 amino acids long. MiXCR, applied by TCRdb to the 5' RACE reads, yields one record per CDR3 protein. Of tens of thousands of distinct CDR3 sequences in the sample, around 11% were seen once.

This chain uses TRBV11-1 with TRBJ1-2, with D unresolved. Sequencing used PBMCs, obtained at follow-up. The TCR sequence derives from a male donor with early-stage non-small cell lung cancer. The CDR3 bases are TGTGCCAGCAGCTTGTCGGACGGAGACTATGGCTACACCTTC. Translation gives CASSLSDGDYGYTF.